The entry that follows covers one T cell receptor beta chain sequence. V lost 3 bases and J lost 5, with 18 bases in between. CDR3 length equals 15 residues. Germline lookup yields CDR1 GTSNPN and CDR2 SVGIG (reference sequence). This entry belongs to a study of cytomegalovirus exposure and HLA in healthy donors. Study-wide background: A preliminary data release comprised tens of millions of unique TCRs obtained from HLA-typed donors.

13 Jbeta primers and 60 Vbeta primers were used for the PCR. Profiling relied on immunoSEQ multiplex PCR, and the TCRdb table lists in-frame clones only, not all of them. The sample holds around 98,000 clones; under 75% are singletons and the top ten take about 2.5%. The rearrangement uses TRBV30 and TRBJ2-3; maybe TRBD1 (5 bases). The clonotype comes from a man aged 45-65 years in good health and CMV-seronegative. Material for sequencing was PBMCs. CDR3 coding DNA: TGTGCCTGGAGGGGAACAGGACGACCCGTAGATACGCAGTATTTT. Residues: CAWRGTGRPVDTQYF.